This TCR beta chain came from a study of beta chain features in type 1 diabetes. Every bit of the isolated RNA underwent reverse transcription, so sequencing read expressed TCRB transcripts. Produced via immunoSEQ multiplex PCR; TCRdb's table is partial and in-frame only. The data contain under 550,000 clones, 9.5% to 12% of them singletons. Study-level findings and limits: When VDJ junctions were examined, type 1 diabetes patients showed fewer insertions and more deletions.

This CDR3 is built from 12 residues. Germline-derived CDR1 and CDR2 are KGHSH and LQKENI. V dropped 3 bases and J dropped 1 base, with 3 bases sitting between them. Of note for this clone: Its antigen is not identified.

This sequence joins TRBV18 and TRBJ2-5; D is uncertain. What was sequenced was naive CD4+ T cells from blood. The origin of this receptor is a woman aged 18-30 years in good health. CDR3 protein: CASSPIQETQYF. In DNA form, the CDR3 reads TGTGCCAGCTCACCCATCCAAGAGACCCAGTACTTC.